This T cell receptor (beta chain) derives from a study of OX40 agonist ivuxolimab in advanced cancers. TCRdb keeps only in-frame clones here, not all; method: immunoSEQ multiplex PCR. The data show about 66,000 clones, about 86% seen once. V was pared by 4 bases and J by 2 bases, with 8 bases between. Germline loops: CDR1 SGHRS, CDR2 YFSETQ. This CDR3 spans 13 amino acids. The input for sequencing was CD4+ or CD8+ T cells sorted from blood, taken in a trial of the OX40 agonist ivuxolimab. The TCR sequence derives from an adult with an advanced solid tumor such as melanoma, head and neck, liver or kidney cancer. This chain uses TRBV5-1 with TRBJ2-3, with D hard to call. Written as DNA, the CDR3 is TGCGCCAGCAGCGCAAGGTACACAGATACGCAGTATTTT. Translated, it gives CASSARYTDTQYF.